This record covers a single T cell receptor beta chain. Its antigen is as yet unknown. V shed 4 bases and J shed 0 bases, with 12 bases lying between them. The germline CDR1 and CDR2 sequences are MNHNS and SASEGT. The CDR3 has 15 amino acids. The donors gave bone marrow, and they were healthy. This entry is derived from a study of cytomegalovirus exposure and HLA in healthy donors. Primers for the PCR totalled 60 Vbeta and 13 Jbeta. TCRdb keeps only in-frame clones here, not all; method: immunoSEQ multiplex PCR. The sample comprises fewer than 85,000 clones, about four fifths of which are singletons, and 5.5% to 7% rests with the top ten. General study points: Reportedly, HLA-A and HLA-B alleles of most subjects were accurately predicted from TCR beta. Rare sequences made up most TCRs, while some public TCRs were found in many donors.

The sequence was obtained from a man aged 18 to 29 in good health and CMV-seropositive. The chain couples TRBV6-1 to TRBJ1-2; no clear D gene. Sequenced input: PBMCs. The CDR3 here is CASSVHEQTNYGYTF. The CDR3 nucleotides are TGTGCCAGCAGTGTTCATGAACAGACTAACTATGGCTACACCTTC.